This TCR beta chain was observed in a study of blood T cell repertoires in COVID-19. Study at large: Some COVID-19 samples were acute and others convalescent; all came from the United States, Italy and Spain. T cells, B-cell-depleted T cells, or PBMCs supplied cDNA or gDNA.

Germline CDR1 SNHLY, CDR2 FYNNEI. The CDR3 length is 10 residues. In the original workflow: By means of reference gene primer amplification, nucleated cell counts were estimated. Measured with immunoSEQ multiplex PCR; TCRdb has only the in-frame clones, and not every one. V, J and clone size derive from that table, while D and trimming were established from the DNA sequence. The sample has more than 50,000 clones, roughly four fifths seen once; the top ten hold 1.5% to 2%. Only a few counts were recorded for this clone. A read error may account for a junction end that differs from germline. The chain is built from TRBV2 and TRBJ1-4; tentative D call: TRBD1 (5 bases). Specimen: peripheral blood. This receptor was taken from a woman aged 55-70 years with acute or convalescent COVID-19. The CDR3 reads CASSTGTVIF. DNA for the CDR3: TGTGCCAGCAGCACCGGGACTGTAATCTTT.